This T cell receptor beta chain originates from a study of T-cell memory formation after mild COVID-19 (dated by TCRdb to 2020 to 2022). About the investigation overall: TCR sequence clusters from the two donors were found to be largely donor specific. In a couple of donors, T-cell clones that expanded and contracted after mild COVID-19 were tracked by sequencing TCRalpha and TCRbeta repertoires over time. Two young, previously healthy adult volunteers made up the cohort, one male and one female. The paper's findings and limits, for the study overall: The study covered only two mild cases, and larger cohorts including severe cases with pre-infection samples were considered necessary. SARS-CoV-2 specificity was not confirmed for the second-wave clones peaking on day 37. Contracting CD4+ clones were found mainly in CM and EM memory subsets, while CD8+ clones were enriched in EMRA. Some responding clones were found in pre-infection memory, which suggests that pre-existing cross-reactive memory T cells took part in the SARS-CoV-2 response. Clones that contracted from day 15 to 85 showed balanced CD4/CD8 phenotypes, whereas a second wave of clones that expanded from day 15 to 37 leaned towards CD4+.

Ficoll-Paque density gradient centrifugation was the method used to isolate PBMCs. The run used an Illumina NovaSeq 6000. cDNA libraries for TCRalpha and TCRbeta were prepared by 5'RACE using constant-segment primers, with sample barcodes and unique molecular identifiers added. Trizol reagent was used to extract RNA from every sample. Libraries were amplified in two PCR steps, with a second sample barcode and Illumina TruSeq adapters added in the second step. Libraries were sequenced on an Illumina NovaSeq with 2 x 150 bp paired-end reads. In the authors' own workflow: Demultiplexing of reads and collapsing into UMI-guided consensus sequences were performed with migec v1.2.7. Using mixcr v2.1.11, the UMI consensuses were aligned to TRA and TRB V and J templates and assembled into clonotypes. A clonotype was counted as expanded or contracted only if both edgeR and NoisET called the change significant, with noise models trained on biological replicates. edgeR calls used a false discovery rate-adjusted p below 0.01 and a log2 fold-change threshold of 1. As an exploratory analysis of dynamics, max-normalized trajectories of the 1000 most abundant clonotypes were examined with PCA combined with hierarchical clustering. Separately sequenced CD4+ and CD8+ repertoires were used to assign the CD4 or CD8 phenotype of responding clones. TCRdb reprocessing: public reads trimmed at Q25 with fastp, clones called with MiXCR, in-frame beta chains kept. A single entry per CDR3 protein holds the most common genes and DNA from its merged rows. In this record, the V and J calls reflect TCRdb's handling and not the investigators' own analysis. Recorded for this sample are 380,000 or so distinct CDR3 sequences; roughly 15% of them occurred a single time. The ten biggest clones cover 22% of the sample.

The CDR3, from cysteine to phenylalanine, totals 13 residues. Only the CDR3 DNA is retained, 39 bases long and in frame from the first base. The germline V gene supplies CDR1 SNHLY and CDR2 FYNNEI. Relative to germline, V is 7 bases shorter and J is 5 bases shorter, with 15 bases between their ends. On this clonotype itself: The specificity of this receptor is unknown. Base qualities are not at hand, and no much larger clone is one base apart.

The chain is assembled from TRBV2 and TRBJ2-7; the D gene is perhaps TRBD1, from 5 matching bases. The sample was PBMCs or a T cell subset sorted from them (not recorded which). The clonotype originates from a man between 18 and 35 years old who had mild COVID-19 (a few samples of this study predate the infection). The sample titles of this study are shuffled in the database, so cell type and time point are left out; the donor was told from shared clones. The DNA reads as follows: TGTGCCAGCAACCTCATGGGGCAGAACGAGCAGTACTTC. Its protein product is CASNLMGQNEQYF.